The 27 T cell receptor beta chains below were found in one sample sequenced in a study of cytomegalovirus exposure and HLA in healthy donors (dated by TCRdb to about 2017). The protocol used for the library was the immunoSEQ multiplex PCR assay. The source is immuneACCESS, and TCRdb retained only in-frame sequences with V and J called. Part of the clones is not carried over; for the studies checked, unresolved V genes explain less than half of this, and the remainder is unexplained. This sample lists roughly 56,000 clones; 85% to 95% were detected once. The top ten clones comprise about 1.1% of the sample. The source material was PBMCs. The receptors come from a young man in good health and CMV-seronegative.

V gene TRBV28 combines with J gene TRBJ2-7; TRBD1 aligns across 11 bases. After removal of 6 bases from V and 1 base from J, the junction contained 5 bases not matched to a gene. Per germline, CDR1 MDHEN and CDR2 SYDVKM. The CDR3 runs to 15 residues. DNA for the CDR3: TGTGCCAGCAGGGGGGGGACAGGGGGGTCCTACGAGCAGTACTTC. Protein: CASRGGTGGSYEQYF.

The chain employs TRBV14 and TRBJ2-7; 9 nucleotides align to TRBD1. V lost 1 base, J lost 4 bases, and 5 bases stayed unmatched. From germline, CDR1 is SGHDN and CDR2 FVKESK. The CDR3 covers 15 residues. The CDR3 DNA sequence: TGTGCCAGCAGCCAAGTCCGGACAGGGGTGTACGAGCAGTACTTC. It is translated as CASSQVRTGVYEQYF.

This clone was detected once. The J gene is TRBJ2-7, the V gene TRBV28; D is possibly TRBD1 (5 bases). Trimming took 5 bases from V and 2 from J, leaving 16 bases between them. Germline assignment: CDR1 MDHEN and CDR2 SYDVKM. This CDR3 has 15 residues. The CDR3 DNA follows: TGTGCCAGCAGTCTTAATGTGGGGCGTGCCTACGAGCAGTACTTC. This translates into CASSLNVGRAYEQYF.

This chain uses TRBV7-9 with TRBJ2-3, with TRBD1 as a possible D gene (5 bases). Germline V gene lookup returns CDR1 SEHNR and CDR2 FQNEAQ (reference sequence). The CDR3 sequence is 17 residues long. Trimming pared 5 bases from V and 4 bases from J, leaving 22 bases between. Written as DNA, the CDR3 is TGTGCCAGCAGCCTTCCCCAGGGTTTGGGCCCCGCAGATACGCAGTATTTT. Translating it yields CASSLPQGLGPADTQYF.

V gene TRBV28 combines with J gene TRBJ2-3; 11 bases match TRBD2. Unmatched junction bases numbered 5, after V lost 1 base and J lost 5 bases. Germline CDR1 and CDR2: MDHEN and SYDVKM. There are 16 residues in the CDR3. The chain's CDR3 is CASSLLAGGRVDTQYF. Written as DNA, the CDR3 is TGTGCCAGCAGTTTATTAGCGGGAGGGCGTGTAGATACGCAGTATTTT.

The gene calls are TRBV10-3 and TRBJ2-5; possible D gene TRBD2, 6 bases. Germline V lookup: CDR1 ENHRY, CDR2 SYGVKD. The CDR3 is made up of 15 amino acids. Trimming pared 6 bases from V and 4 bases from J, leaving 18 bases between. The CDR3 DNA is TGTGCCATCAGCGCGCGGACGGGGGAAAGAGAGACCCAGTACTTC. Protein: CAISARTGERETQYF.

CDR3 region: CASSLAEDKRRNNYGYTF. CDR3 nucleotides: TGCGCCAGCAGCTTGGCCGAGGACAAACGCCGAAATAACTATGGCTACACCTTC. The V and J genes are TRBV5-1 and TRBJ1-2, with D possibly TRBD1 on 5 matching bases. V dropped 0 bases and J dropped 1 base, with 19 bases sitting between them. The germline V gene encodes CDR1 SGHRS and CDR2 YFSETQ. The CDR3 spans 18 residues. Filled out from reference TRBV5-1 and TRBJ1-2, the complete variable domain reads KAGVTQTPRYLIKTRGQQVTLSCSPISGHRSVSWYQQTPGQGLQFLFEYFSETQRNKGNFPGRFSGRQFSNSRSEMNVSTLELGDSALYLCASSLAEDKRRNNYGYTFGSGTRLTVV.

The chain employs TRBV10-3 and TRBJ2-2; 7 bases map to TRBD1. This CDR3 has 15 residues. Germline V CDR1 and CDR2: ENHRY, SYGVKD. J lost 4 bases, V lost 5 bases, and 7 bases had no gene match. The CDR3 loop is CAISTDRRSTGELFF. As DNA, the CDR3 is TGTGCCATCAGTACGGACAGGAGGAGCACCGGGGAGCTGTTTTTT.

The V call is TRBV27, the J call TRBJ2-7; TRBD2 matches 8 bases. Germline V gene sequence: CDR1 MNHEY, CDR2 SMNVEV (reference sequence). V shed 0 bases and J 2 bases; nucleotides not matched to a gene: 6. This CDR3 region has 16 residues. DNA of the CDR3: TGTGCCAGCAGTTTATCGGCGGGAGGCCTAACCTACGAGCAGTACTTC. It yields the protein CASSLSAGGLTYEQYF.

The chain uses TRBV19 and TRBJ2-7, with 7 bases aligning to TRBD1. CDR1 is LNHDA, CDR2 SQIVND, per germline (reference sequence). The V and J ends lost 1 base and 4 bases, in that order; junction bases with no gene match: 4. The CDR3 loop spans 14 amino acids. The CDR3 protein is CASSIVTGNYEQYF. The CDR3 nucleotides are TGTGCCAGTAGTATAGTGACAGGGAATTACGAGCAGTACTTC.

The chain is built from TRBV20-1 and TRBJ2-5; TRBD1 aligns across 7 bases. The CDR3 contains 11 residues. Germline CDR1 DFQATT, CDR2 SNEGSKA (reference sequence). J was trimmed by 4 bases and V by 5 bases; bases with no gene match: 1. The CDR3 nucleotides read TGCAGTGCTTCAGGGGGAGAGACCCAGTACTTC. It yields the protein CSASGGETQYF.

The CDR3 DNA is TGTGCCAGCAGCTTTGGGGGTCGACTAGATTACACAGATACGCAGTATTTT. Translated, it gives CASSFGGRLDYTDTQYF. V gene TRBV11-3 combines with J gene TRBJ2-3, with D perhaps TRBD2 (6 bases). Trimming took 3 bases from V and 2 from J, leaving 18 bases between them. The CDR3 contains 17 residues. Germline V gene sequence: CDR1 SGHNT, CDR2 YENEEA.

The J gene is TRBJ2-7, the V gene TRBV28; 8 positions match TRBD1. V shed 5 bases and J 3 bases; nucleotides not matched to a gene: 3. CDR1 and CDR2 from the germline V gene are MDHEN and SYDVKM. CDR3 size: 13 residues. CDR3 coding DNA: TGTGCCAGCAGTACCGGACAGGGCTACGAGCAGTACTTC. This encodes CASSTGQGYEQYF.

The chain's CDR3 is CASSLMTGTGSNQPQHF. The CDR3 DNA is TGTGCCAGCAGTCTTATGACAGGGACGGGAAGCAATCAGCCCCAGCATTTT. The chain uses TRBV28 and TRBJ1-5, with 7 bases lining up with TRBD1. This CDR3 contains 17 residues. With 5 bases clipped from V and 1 base from J, the junction kept 11 bases outside the gene matches. The germline CDR1 and CDR2 sequences are MDHEN and SYDVKM.

V and J are TRBV7-9 and TRBJ2-7; maybe TRBD1 (6 bases). Germline V CDR1 and CDR2: SEHNR, FQNEAQ (reference sequence). The ends were cut back, 5 bases at V and 3 bases at J, with 17 bases in the middle. The CDR3 is 15 amino acids. The CDR3 sequence: CASSLWGLGIYEQYF. The CDR3 DNA reads TGTGCCAGCAGCCTTTGGGGGCTAGGGATCTACGAGCAGTACTTC.

J is TRBJ2-3 and V is TRBV28; 11 bases are shared with TRBD2. CDR3 length: 16 amino acids. With V trimmed by 0 bases and J by 3 bases, 2 bases remained unmatched. CDR1 is MDHEN and CDR2 is SYDVKM in the germline V gene. For the CDR3, the DNA is TGTGCCAGCAGTTTATGGTTAGCGGGGGGGACAGATACGCAGTATTTT. Its translation: CASSLWLAGGTDTQYF.

The V call is TRBV6-1, the J call TRBJ2-1; unclear D gene. The CDR3 extends over 13 amino acids. Germline V gives CDR1 MNHNS, CDR2 SASEGT. Between the trimmed V and J ends, which lost 0 bases and 8 bases, there was a span of 8 bases. The CDR3 protein is CASSEALEYEQFF. The CDR3 DNA reads as TGTGCCAGCAGTGAAGCGTTGGAGTATGAGCAGTTCTTC.

The chain links TRBV6-1 to TRBJ2-3; the D gene is possibly TRBD2 (6 bases). The CDR3 consists of 14 residues. V dropped 4 bases and J dropped 6 bases, with 14 bases sitting between them. CDR1 and CDR2 from the germline V gene are MNHNS and SASEGT. The CDR3 spells CASSASPGVDTQYF. CDR3 DNA sequence: TGTGCCAGCAGTGCATCTCCGGGGGTGGATACGCAGTATTTT.

The chain links TRBV9 to TRBJ2-7; TRBD2 is a possible D gene (6 bases). The CDR3 spans 15 residues. Per the germline V gene, CDR1 is SGDLS and CDR2 is YYNGEE. The V end was cut by 4 bases, the J end by 2 bases, with 16 bases between. This chain's CDR3 is CASSSEGLPTYEQYF. CDR3 DNA sequence: TGTGCCAGCAGCAGCGAGGGACTCCCAACCTACGAGCAGTACTTC.

The genes are TRBV28 and TRBJ1-1; possibly TRBD1 for D (5 bases). V lost 2 bases and J lost 4, with 5 bases in between. CDR1 and CDR2 (germline): MDHEN, SYDVKM. The CDR3 is made up of 12 amino acids. The CDR3 coding sequence is TGTGCCAGCAGTTTAAGGGGCACTGAAGCTTTCTTT. It translates to CASSLRGTEAFF.

V is TRBV11-2 and J is TRBJ2-3; D possibly corresponds to TRBD1 (6 bases). CDR3 size: 15 residues. CDR1 and CDR2 from the germline V gene are SGHAT and FQNNGV. The V and J ends lost 6 bases and 2 bases respectively, with 15 bases between them. CDR3: CASSLRQDDTDTQYF. DNA of the CDR3: TGTGCCAGCAGTCTACGACAGGACGACACAGATACGCAGTATTTT. Using reference TRBV11-2 and TRBJ2-3 for the parts outside the CDR3, the full variable domain is EAGVAQSPRYKIIEKRQSVAFWCNPISGHATLYWYQQILGQGPKLLIQFQNNGVVDDSQLPKDRFSAERLKGVDSTLKIQPAKLEDSAVYLCASSLRQDDTDTQYFGPGTRLTVL.

The V call is TRBV15, the J call TRBJ2-5, with 10 bases lining up with TRBD1. The length of the CDR3 is 19 residues. J lost 7 bases, V lost 0 bases, and 17 bases had no gene match. CDR1 is LNHNV, CDR2 YYDKDF, per germline (reference sequence). The CDR3 DNA sequence: TGTGCCACCAGCAGAGAGCCGGGACAGGGGAGTTTTTTGAAGGGGACCCAGTACTTC. As protein: CATSREPGQGSFLKGTQYF. The whole variable domain, filled in from reference TRBV15 and TRBJ2-5, reads DAMVIQNPRYQVTQFGKPVTLSCSQTLNHNVMYWYQQKSSQAPKLLFHYYDKDFNNEADTPDNFQSRRPNTSFCFLDIRSPGLGDTAMYLCATSREPGQGSFLKGTQYFGPGTRLLVL.

The rearrangement uses TRBV19 and TRBJ2-2, with 9 bases matching TRBD1. After removal of 5 bases from V and 5 bases from J, the junction contained 6 bases not matched to a gene. The germline gives CDR1 LNHDA, CDR2 SQIVND (reference sequence). The length of the CDR3 is 15 residues. The CDR3 DNA is TGTGCCAGTAGTCACCAACAGGGGGCGACCGGGGAGCTGTTTTTT. This encodes CASSHQQGATGELFF. The full variable domain, rest sourced from reference TRBV19 and TRBJ2-2, is DGGITQSPKYLFRKEGQNVTLSCEQNLNHDAMYWYRQDPGQGLRLIYYSQIVNDFQKGDIAEGYSVSREKKESFPLTVTSAQKNPTAFYLCASSHQQGATGELFFGEGSRLTVL.

The chain couples TRBV12-5 to TRBJ2-1, with D possibly matching TRBD2 (5 bases). The V end was cut by 1 base, the J end by 13 bases, with 14 bases between. Germline loops: CDR1 LGHNT, CDR2 FRNRAP. The CDR3 runs 13 residues. The CDR3 nucleotides read TGTGCTAGTGGTTTGGAGGGTGGACTCTCACAGTTCTTC. Its protein product is CASGLEGGLSQFF.

The chain joins TRBV28 to TRBJ1-2; maybe TRBD1 (5 bases). Germline lookup yields CDR1 MDHEN and CDR2 SYDVKM. This CDR3 comprises 15 residues. Trimming shortened V by 5 bases and J by 5 bases, and 18 bases separated the two germline ends. CDR3: CASSLPGERSYGYTF. The CDR3 DNA sequence: TGTGCCAGCAGTCTGCCGGGGGAGCGATCATATGGCTACACCTTC.

The chain employs TRBV27 and TRBJ2-3; TRBD2 matches at 8 bases. The J segment lost 7 bases and the V segment lost 3 bases, leaving 6 bases of the junction unmatched. This CDR3 is 14 amino acids long. Germline V gene lookup returns CDR1 MNHEY and CDR2 SMNVEV (reference sequence). The CDR3 loop reads CASSFSGDTNTQYF. Here the CDR3 DNA reads TGTGCCAGCAGTTTTAGCGGGGATACTAATACGCAGTATTTT.

In its sample, this clone was seen once. CDR3 loop: CASIRGADTQYF. In nucleotides, the CDR3 is TGTGCCAGCATTCGCGGTGCAGATACGCAGTATTTT. The chain has TRBV6-1 and TRBJ2-3; D not certain. CDR1 and CDR2 from the germline V gene are MNHNS and SASEGT. The CDR3 length is 12 residues. Trimming removed 7 bases at V and 4 bases at J, with 9 bases between.